The 8 T cell receptor beta chains presented below share a single source sample, sequenced in a study of blood T cell repertoires in COVID-19. Sequencing used immunoSEQ multiplex PCR; TCRdb keeps in-frame clones, though not all of them. The table lists more than 55,000 clones, 80% to 85% of them singletons. Sample: peripheral blood. The receptors stem from an elderly woman with acute or convalescent COVID-19.

The chain links TRBV11-3 to TRBJ2-2; TRBD1 might be the D (6 bases). The CDR3 extends over 16 amino acids. Germline V lookup: CDR1 SGHNT, CDR2 YENEEA. Trimming took off 0 bases at V and 5 bases at J, with 13 bases between the two ends. CDR3 amino acids: CASSLDGQGRTGELFF. As DNA, the CDR3 is TGTGCCAGCAGCTTAGATGGGCAGGGGCGGACCGGGGAGCTGTTTTTT.

The gene calls are TRBV15 and TRBJ1-4; 7 nucleotides align to TRBD1. Germline CDR1 LNHNV, CDR2 YYDKDF (reference sequence). This CDR3 has 15 amino acids. V dropped 0 bases and J dropped 6; count of bases not matched to a gene: 4. The CDR3 bases are TGTGCCACCAGCAGAGAGCGGGACAGATATGAAAAACTGTTTTTT. It translates to CATSRERDRYEKLFF. The whole variable domain, remainder taken from reference TRBV15 and TRBJ1-4, is DAMVIQNPRYQVTQFGKPVTLSCSQTLNHNVMYWYQQKSSQAPKLLFHYYDKDFNNEADTPDNFQSRRPNTSFCFLDIRSPGLGDTAMYLCATSRERDRYEKLFFGSGTQLSVL.

This chain joins TRBV2 and TRBJ1-2; D is uncertain. Germline CDR1 reads SNHLY; CDR2 reads FYNNEI. This CDR3 spans 16 amino acids. The V end lost 1 base, the J end lost 5 bases, and 17 bases lay between the germline ends. The DNA of the CDR3 is TGTGCCAGCAGTGAAGGCGGGCCAAGTCATGGATATGGCTACACCTTC. This encodes CASSEGGPSHGYGYTF.

The chain carries TRBV30 and TRBJ2-7; TRBD1 matches 9 bases. This CDR3 is built from 14 residues. From germline, CDR1 is GTSNPN and CDR2 SVGIG (reference sequence). The V segment lost 5 bases and the J segment 3 bases; nucleotides outside the gene matches: 8. This CDR3 is CAWAPGQGLYEQYF. The CDR3 nucleotides read TGTGCCTGGGCCCCGGGACAGGGCCTCTACGAGCAGTACTTC.

This clone was seen a handful of times. V gene TRBV2 combines with J gene TRBJ1-2, with 7 bases aligning to TRBD1. Losses at the gene ends were 4 bases for V and 3 bases for J; bases not matched to a gene: 2. This CDR3 has 13 residues. Germline V gene data show CDR1 as SNHLY and CDR2 as FYNNEI. CDR3 coding DNA: TGTGCCAGCAGTGGGGGGACAGACTATGGCTACACCTTC. This gives the protein CASSGGTDYGYTF.

V and J are TRBV19 and TRBJ1-1; TRBD1 aligns across 7 bases. With 6 bases clipped from V and 1 base from J, the junction kept 8 bases outside the gene matches. The germline CDR1 and CDR2 sequences are LNHDA and SQIVND (reference sequence). The CDR3 loop spans 15 amino acids. This chain's CDR3 is CASSDGQDENTEAFF. CDR3 DNA: TGTGCCAGTAGCGATGGACAGGATGAGAACACTGAAGCTTTCTTT. The full variable domain, completed using reference TRBV19 and TRBJ1-1, is DGGITQSPKYLFRKEGQNVTLSCEQNLNHDAMYWYRQDPGQGLRLIYYSQIVNDFQKGDIAEGYSVSREKKESFPLTVTSAQKNPTAFYLCASSDGQDENTEAFFGQGTRLTVV.

J is TRBJ1-4 and V is TRBV7-2, with 7 bases aligning to TRBD1. The CDR3 sequence is 15 residues long. CDR1 and CDR2 from the germline V gene are SGHTA and FQGNSA. Trimming removed 1 base from V and 4 bases from J; junction bases left unmatched: 3. The CDR3: CASSLVWDSNEKLFF. CDR3 sequence (DNA): TGTGCCAGCAGCTTAGTTTGGGACAGTAATGAAAAACTGTTTTTT.

The rearrangement links TRBV9 to TRBJ2-3, with 10 bases lining up with TRBD2. V was pared by 3 bases and J by 6 bases, with 10 bases of the junction left unmatched. Germline V lookup: CDR1 SGDLS, CDR2 YYNGEE. This CDR3 spans 16 amino acids. The CDR3: CASSARPSGGFDTQYF. CDR3 in DNA: TGTGCCAGCAGCGCCCGCCCTAGCGGGGGATTCGATACGCAGTATTTT.